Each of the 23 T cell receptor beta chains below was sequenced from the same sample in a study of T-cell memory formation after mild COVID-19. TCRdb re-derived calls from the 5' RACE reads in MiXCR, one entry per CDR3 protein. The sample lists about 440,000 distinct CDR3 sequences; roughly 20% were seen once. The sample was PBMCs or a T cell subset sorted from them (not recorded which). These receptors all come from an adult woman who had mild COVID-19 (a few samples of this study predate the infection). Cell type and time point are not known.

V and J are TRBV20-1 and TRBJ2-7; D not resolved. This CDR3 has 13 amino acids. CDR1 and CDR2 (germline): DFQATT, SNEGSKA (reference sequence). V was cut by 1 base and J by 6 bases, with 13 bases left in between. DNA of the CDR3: TGCAGTGCTAGAGGGGTTGCGTTAAGCGAGCAGTACTTC. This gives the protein CSARGVALSEQYF.

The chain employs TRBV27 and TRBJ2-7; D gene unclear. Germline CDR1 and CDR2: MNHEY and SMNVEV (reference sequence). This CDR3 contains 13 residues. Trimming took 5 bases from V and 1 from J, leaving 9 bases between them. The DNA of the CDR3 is TGTGCCAGCAGTCCCAAGGGTTCCTACGAGCAGTACTTC. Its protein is CASSPKGSYEQYF.

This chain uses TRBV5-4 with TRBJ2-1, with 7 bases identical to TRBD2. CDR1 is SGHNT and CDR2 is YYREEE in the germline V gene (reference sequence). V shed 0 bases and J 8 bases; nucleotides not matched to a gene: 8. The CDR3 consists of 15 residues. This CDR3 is CASSLATSARDEQFF. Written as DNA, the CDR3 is TGTGCCAGCAGCTTGGCCACTAGCGCACGGGATGAGCAGTTCTTC.

CDR3 sequence reads: CASSPLTRFANTGELFF. The CDR3 nucleotides are TGTGCCAGCAGTCCGTTGACGAGGTTCGCGAACACCGGGGAGCTGTTTTTT. The J gene is TRBJ2-2, the V gene TRBV12-3 or TRBV12-4; D unresolved. This CDR3 is 17 amino acids long. V lost 5 bases and J lost 0, with 16 bases in between.

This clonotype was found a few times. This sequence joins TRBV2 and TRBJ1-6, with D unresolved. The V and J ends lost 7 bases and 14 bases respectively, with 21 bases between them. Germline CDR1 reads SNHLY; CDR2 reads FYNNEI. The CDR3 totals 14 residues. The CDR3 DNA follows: TGTGCCAGCACCGGCGGCGGGCTAGCCAGCACCCTCCACTTT. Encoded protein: CASTGGGLASTLHF.

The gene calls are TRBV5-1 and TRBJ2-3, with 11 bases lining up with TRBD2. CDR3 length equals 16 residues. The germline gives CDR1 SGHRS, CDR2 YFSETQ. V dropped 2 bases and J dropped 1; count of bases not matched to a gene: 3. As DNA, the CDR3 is TGCGCCAGCAGCTTACTACTAGCGGGGGGCACAGATACGCAGTATTTT. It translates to CASSLLLAGGTDTQYF. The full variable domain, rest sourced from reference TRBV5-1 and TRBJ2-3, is KAGVTQTPRYLIKTRGQQVTLSCSPISGHRSVSWYQQTPGQGLQFLFEYFSETQRNKGNFPGRFSGRQFSNSRSEMNVSTLELGDSALYLCASSLLLAGGTDTQYFGPGTRLTVL.

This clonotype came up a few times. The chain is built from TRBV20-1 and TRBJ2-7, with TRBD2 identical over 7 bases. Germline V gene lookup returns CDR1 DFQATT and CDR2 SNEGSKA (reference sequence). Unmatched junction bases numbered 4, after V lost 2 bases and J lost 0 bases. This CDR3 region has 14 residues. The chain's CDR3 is CSARKAGISYEQYF. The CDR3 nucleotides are TGCAGTGCTAGAAAAGCGGGAATCTCCTACGAGCAGTACTTC.

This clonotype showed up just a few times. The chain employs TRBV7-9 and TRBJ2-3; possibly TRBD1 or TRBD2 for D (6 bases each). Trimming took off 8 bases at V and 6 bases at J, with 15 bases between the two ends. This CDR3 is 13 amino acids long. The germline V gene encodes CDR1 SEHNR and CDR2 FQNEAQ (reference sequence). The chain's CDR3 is CASDEGGRDTQYF. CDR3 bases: TGTGCCAGCGACGAAGGGGGGCGGGATACGCAGTATTTT.

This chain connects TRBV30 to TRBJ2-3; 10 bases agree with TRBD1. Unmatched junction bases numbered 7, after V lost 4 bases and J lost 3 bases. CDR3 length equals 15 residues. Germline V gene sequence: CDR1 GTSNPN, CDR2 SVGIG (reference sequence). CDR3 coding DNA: TGTGCCTGGAACCCGGGACAGGGGAGGACAGATACGCAGTATTTT. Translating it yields CAWNPGQGRTDTQYF. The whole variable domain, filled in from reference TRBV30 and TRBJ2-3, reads SQTIHQWPATLVQPVGSPLSLECTVEGTSNPNLYWYRQAAGRGLQLLFYSVGIGQISSEVPQNLSASRPQDRQFILSSKKLLLSDSGFYLCAWNPGQGRTDTQYFGPGTRLTVL.

CDR3 residues: CASSHDRGPYNEQFF. CDR3 coding DNA: TGCGCCAGCAGCCATGACAGGGGACCTTACAATGAGCAGTTCTTC. The rearrangement links TRBV4-3 to TRBJ2-1; 8 bases align to TRBD1. CDR1 is LGHNA, CDR2 YSLEER, per germline. J was trimmed by 4 bases and V by 3 bases; bases with no gene match: 5. The CDR3 length is 15 residues.

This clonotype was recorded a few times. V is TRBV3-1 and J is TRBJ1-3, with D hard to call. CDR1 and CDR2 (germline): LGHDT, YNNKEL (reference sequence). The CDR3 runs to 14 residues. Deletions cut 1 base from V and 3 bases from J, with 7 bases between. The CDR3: CASSQGSYGNTIYF. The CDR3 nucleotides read TGTGCCAGCAGCCAAGGGTCGTATGGAAACACCATATATTTT.

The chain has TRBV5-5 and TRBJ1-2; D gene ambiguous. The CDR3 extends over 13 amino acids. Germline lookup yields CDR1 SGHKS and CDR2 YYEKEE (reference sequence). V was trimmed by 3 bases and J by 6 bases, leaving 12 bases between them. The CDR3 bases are TGTGCCAGCAGCTCCGTCGTTCGTAATGGCTACACCTTC. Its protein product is CASSSVVRNGYTF.

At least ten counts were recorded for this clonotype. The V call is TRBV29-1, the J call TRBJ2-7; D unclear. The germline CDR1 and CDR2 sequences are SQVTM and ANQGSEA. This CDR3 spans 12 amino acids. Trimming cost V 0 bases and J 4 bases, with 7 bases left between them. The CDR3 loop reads CSVEDHRYEQYF. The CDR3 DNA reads TGCAGCGTTGAAGATCATCGTTACGAGCAGTACTTC.

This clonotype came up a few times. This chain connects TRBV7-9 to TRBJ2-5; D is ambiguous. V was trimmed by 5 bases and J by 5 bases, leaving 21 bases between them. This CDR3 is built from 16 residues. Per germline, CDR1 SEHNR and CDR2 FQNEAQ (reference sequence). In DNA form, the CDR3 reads TGTGCCAGCAGCGTTCGAGGAAATCCCGTCAAGGAGACCCAGTACTTC. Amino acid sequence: CASSVRGNPVKETQYF.

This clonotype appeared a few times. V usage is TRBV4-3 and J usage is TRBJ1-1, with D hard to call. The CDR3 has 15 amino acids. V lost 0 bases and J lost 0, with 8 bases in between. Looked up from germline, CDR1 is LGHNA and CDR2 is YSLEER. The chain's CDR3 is CASSQEPVMNTEAFF. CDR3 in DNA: TGCGCCAGCAGCCAAGAGCCAGTTATGAACACTGAAGCTTTCTTT.

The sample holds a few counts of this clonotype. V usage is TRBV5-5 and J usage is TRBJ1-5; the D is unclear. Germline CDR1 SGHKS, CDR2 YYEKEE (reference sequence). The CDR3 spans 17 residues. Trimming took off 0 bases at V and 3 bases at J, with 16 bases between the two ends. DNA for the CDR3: TGTGCCAGCAGCTTGGGCTTGTTCAGGAGCCTCAATCAGCCCCAGCATTTT. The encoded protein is CASSLGLFRSLNQPQHF. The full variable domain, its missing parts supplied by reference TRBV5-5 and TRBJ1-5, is DAGVTQSPTHLIKTRGQQVTLRCSPISGHKSVSWYQQVLGQGPQFIFQYYEKEERGRGNFPDRFSARQFPNYSSELNVNALLLGDSALYLCASSLGLFRSLNQPQHFGDGTRLSIL.

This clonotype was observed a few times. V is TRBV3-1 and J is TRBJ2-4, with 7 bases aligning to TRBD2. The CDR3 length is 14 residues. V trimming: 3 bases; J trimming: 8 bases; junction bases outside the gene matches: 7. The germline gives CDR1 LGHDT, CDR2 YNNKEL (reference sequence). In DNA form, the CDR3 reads TGTGCCAGCAGCCATGGCGGGGGAGGAGACATTCAGTACTTC. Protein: CASSHGGGGDIQYF.

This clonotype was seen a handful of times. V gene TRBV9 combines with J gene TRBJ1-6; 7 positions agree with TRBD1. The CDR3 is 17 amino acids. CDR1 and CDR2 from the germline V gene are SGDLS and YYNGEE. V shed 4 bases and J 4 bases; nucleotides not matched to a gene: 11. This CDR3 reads CASSPRGQGGYNSPLHF. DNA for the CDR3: TGTGCCAGCAGCCCTAGAGGGCAGGGGGGGTATAATTCACCCCTCCACTTT.

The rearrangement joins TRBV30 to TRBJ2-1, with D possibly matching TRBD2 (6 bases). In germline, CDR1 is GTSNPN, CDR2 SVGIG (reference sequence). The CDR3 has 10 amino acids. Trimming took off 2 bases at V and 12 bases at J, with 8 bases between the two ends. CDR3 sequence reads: CAWSRGRQFF. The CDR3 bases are TGTGCCTGGAGTCGGGGGAGGCAGTTCTTC.

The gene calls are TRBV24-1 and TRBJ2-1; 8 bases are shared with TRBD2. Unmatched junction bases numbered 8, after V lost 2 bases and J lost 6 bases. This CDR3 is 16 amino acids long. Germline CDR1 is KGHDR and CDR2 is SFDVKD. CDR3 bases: TGTGCCACCAGTGATTACGGGGGGGCCCAGCGCAATGAGCAGTTCTTC. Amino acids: CATSDYGGAQRNEQFF.

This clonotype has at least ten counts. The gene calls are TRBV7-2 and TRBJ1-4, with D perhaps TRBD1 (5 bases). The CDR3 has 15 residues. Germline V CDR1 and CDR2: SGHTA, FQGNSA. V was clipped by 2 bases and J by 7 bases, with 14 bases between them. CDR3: CASSLSPDTGEKLFF. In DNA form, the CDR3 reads TGTGCCAGCAGCTTAAGCCCGGACACTGGTGAAAAACTGTTTTTT.

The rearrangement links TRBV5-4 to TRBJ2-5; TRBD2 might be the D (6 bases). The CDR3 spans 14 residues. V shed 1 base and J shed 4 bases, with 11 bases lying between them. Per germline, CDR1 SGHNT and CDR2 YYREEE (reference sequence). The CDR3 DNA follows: TGTGCCAGCAGCTTGATGGGACTCACAGAGACCCAGTACTTC. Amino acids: CASSLMGLTETQYF.

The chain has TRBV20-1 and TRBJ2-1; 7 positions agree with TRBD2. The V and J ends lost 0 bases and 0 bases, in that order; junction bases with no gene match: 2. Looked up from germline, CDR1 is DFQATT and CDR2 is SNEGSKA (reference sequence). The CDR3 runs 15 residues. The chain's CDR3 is CSARDRDYSYNEQFF. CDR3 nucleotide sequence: TGCAGTGCTAGAGATAGGGACTACTCCTACAATGAGCAGTTCTTC.